A selection of T cell receptor beta chains follows, all from one sample in a study of blood T cells in healthy people across ages. TCRdb used MiXCR to reprocess the 5' RACE reads, holding one entry per CDR3 protein. The sample includes around 2 million distinct CDR3 sequences, around 40% seen only once; the top ten take more than 20%. Sequenced: blood. The receptors come from a human donor in good health. Both conserved end residues are part of each CDR3. D genes are given only for firm matches. Clone size is given for some rows only: seen once, a few or many times, or a class if the clone is expanded.

d_gene	v_gene	j_gene	abundance	CDR3aa	CDR3nt
NA	TRBV7-8	TRBJ1-1	NA	CASSLPEGQIEAFF	TGTGCCAGCAGCTTACCGGAAGGCCAAATTGAAGCTTTCTTT
TRBD2	TRBV2	TRBJ2-1	NA	CARGLAGGSEQFF	TGTGCCAGGGGACTAGCGGGGGGGAGTGAGCAGTTCTTC
NA	TRBV30	TRBJ2-3	NA	CARQGEADTQYF	TGTGCCAGGCAGGGAGAAGCAGATACGCAGTATTTT
NA	TRBV6-2/TRBV6-3	TRBJ2-7	NA	CASSYSGAIMTPYEQYF	TGTGCCAGCAGTTACTCAGGGGCCATAATGACACCATACGAGCAGTACTTC
NA	TRBV29-1	TRBJ2-1	many	CSGYKRPYNEQFF	TGCAGCGGCTACAAAAGGCCCTACAATGAGCAGTTCTTC
TRBD1	TRBV5-1	TRBJ1-5	NA	CASSETGAQPQHF	TGCGCCAGCAGCGAGACAGGGGCCCAGCCCCAGCATTTT
NA	TRBV2	TRBJ1-5	few	CASSEQIQGSQPQHF	TGTGCCAGCAGTGAACAAATACAGGGTAGTCAGCCCCAGCATTTT
NA	TRBV4-3	TRBJ2-5	few	CASSQEGEGYQETQYF	TGCGCCAGCAGCCAAGAAGGGGAAGGTTACCAAGAGACCCAGTACTTC
TRBD1	TRBV20-1	TRBJ2-1	once	CSAATGVGEQFF	TGCAGTGCCGCCACAGGGGTCGGTGAGCAGTTCTTT
NA	TRBV24-1	TRBJ2-5	NA	CATGAGRETQYF	TGTGCCACCGGGGCAGGGCGCGAGACCCAGTACTTC
NA	TRBV6-5	TRBJ1-1	few	CASSLQGPMNTEAFF	TGTGCCAGCAGTTTACAGGGACCGATGAACACTGAAGCTTTCTTT
NA	TRBV4-2	TRBJ1-5	NA	CASSQDPRGNNQPQHF	TGTGCCAGCAGCCAAGACCCCAGGGGTAACAATCAGCCCCAGCATTTT
NA	TRBV5-5	TRBJ2-1	many	CASSLRPPHEQFF	TGTGCCAGCAGCTTGAGGCCGCCTCATGAGCAGTTCTTC
TRBD2	TRBV5-1	TRBJ2-1	NA	CASSQGLNNEQFF	TGCGCCAGCAGCCAGGGACTAAACAATGAGCAGTTCTTC
NA	TRBV6-6	TRBJ2-5	few	CASSPDGTAPGTQYF	TGTGCCAGCAGTCCTGACGGGACGGCTCCGGGGACCCAGTACTTC
NA	TRBV7-6	TRBJ1-4	NA	CASSSTLLPKTNEKLFF	TGTGCCAGCAGCTCCACCCTTTTGCCGAAAACTAATGAAAAACTGTTTTTT
NA	TRBV6-5	TRBJ1-6	NA	CASSYSATSGSPLHF	TGTGCCAGCAGTTACTCCGCTACATCGGGATCACCCCTCCACTTT
TRBD1	TRBV4-1	TRBJ2-5	NA	CASSRTGESETQYF	TGCGCCAGCAGCCGAACAGGGGAATCAGAGACCCAGTACTTC
TRBD1	TRBV10-3	TRBJ2-7	NA	CAISGTGSSYEQYF	TGTGCCATCAGTGGGACAGGCAGCTCCTACGAGCAGTACTTC
TRBD2	TRBV5-1	TRBJ2-3	once	CASRGTSGATDTQYF	TGCGCCAGCAGGGGGACTAGCGGGGCCACAGATACGCAGTATTTT
TRBD1	TRBV3-1	TRBJ2-1	few	CASSPSTGGNEQFF	TGTGCCAGCAGCCCTTCGACAGGGGGGAATGAGCAGTTCTTC
TRBD2	TRBV2	TRBJ2-7	NA	CASSEEVAGGSPLYEQYF	TGTGCCAGCAGTGAAGAGGTAGCGGGGGGGTCTCCCCTCTACGAGCAGTACTTC
NA	TRBV28	TRBJ2-7	NA	CASYTGTALSEQYF	TGTGCCAGTTATACCGGGACGGCATTAAGTGAGCAGTACTTC
TRBD1	TRBV9	TRBJ2-1	NA	CASSVNLKGQSNEQFF	TGTGCCAGCAGCGTAAATTTGAAGGGACAGAGCAATGAGCAGTTCTTC
TRBD1	TRBV19	TRBJ1-1	NA	CASSQTGTGNTEAFF	TGTGCCAGTAGCCAGACCGGGACAGGGAACACTGAAGCTTTCTTT
TRBD1	TRBV20-1	TRBJ1-2	few	CSAADRGFYGYTF	TGCAGTGCTGCCGACAGGGGCTTCTATGGCTACACCTTC
NA	TRBV28	TRBJ2-7	few	CASSLLSRYEQYF	TGTGCCAGCAGTTTATTGTCCAGATACGAGCAGTACTTC
TRBD1	TRBV20-1	TRBJ2-6	NA	CSAADRAGANVLTF	TGCAGTGCAGCGGACAGGGCTGGGGCCAACGTCCTGACTTTC
TRBD2	TRBV11-1	TRBJ2-3	once	CASSLMAGDNTDTQYF	TGTGCCAGCAGCTTAATGGCGGGGGATAACACAGATACGCAGTATTTT
NA	TRBV6-5	TRBJ1-4	NA	CASSERFGEKLFF	TGTGCCAGCAGTGAAAGATTCGGTGAAAAACTGTTTTTT
NA	TRBV5-1	TRBJ2-6	NA	CASKSGLYSSGANVLTF	TGCGCCAGCAAGTCGGGCCTTTACAGCTCTGGGGCCAACGTCCTGACTTTC
NA	TRBV29-1	TRBJ1-2	many	CSIESTGGYTF	TGCAGCATCGAAAGCACAGGCGGCTACACCTTC
NA	TRBV7-8	TRBJ2-1	NA	CASTFGGRGPRNEQFF	TGTGCCAGCACCTTCGGGGGTCGGGGGCCGAGGAATGAGCAGTTCTTC
TRBD1	TRBV30	TRBJ1-2	few	CAWSVGTGSGYTF	TGTGCCTGGAGTGTAGGGACAGGGAGTGGCTACACCTTC
NA	TRBV7-8	TRBJ1-1	NA	CASSPLDFEGDTEAFF	TGTGCCAGCAGCCCTTTGGACTTCGAAGGGGACACTGAAGCTTTCTTT
NA	TRBV5-1	TRBJ2-3	few	CASSPLGAQDTQYF	TGCGCCAGCAGCCCCCTTGGGGCCCAAGATACGCAGTATTTT
NA	TRBV20-1	TRBJ2-1	NA	CSARPLGRRYDEQFF	TGCAGTGCTAGGCCTTTGGGCAGGCGATACGATGAGCAGTTCTTC
NA	TRBV9	TRBJ2-1	NA	CASSPSSSYEQFF	TGCGCCAGCAGCCCCTCCTCTTCCTACGAGCAGTTCTTC
NA	TRBV6-5	TRBJ1-4	few	CASSYGTSNEKLFF	TGTGCCAGCAGTTACGGGACCTCTAATGAAAAACTGTTTTTT
TRBD1	TRBV2	TRBJ1-6	NA	CASSIDRERPLHF	TGTGCCAGCAGTATAGACAGGGAGAGACCCCTCCACTTT
NA	TRBV7-2	TRBJ1-5	many	CASSLGGNSNQPQHF	TGTGCCAGCAGCTTAGGAGGGAATAGCAATCAGCCCCAGCATTTT
NA	TRBV12-3/TRBV12-4	TRBJ2-6	few	CASSLGRSFSGANVLTF	TGTGCCAGCAGTTTAGGACGGAGCTTCTCTGGGGCCAACGTCCTGACTTTC
NA	TRBV6-1	TRBJ1-2	NA	CASTTDNYGCTF	TGTGCCAGCACTACAGATAACTATGGCTGCACCTTC
NA	TRBV7-6	TRBJ2-7	many	CASSSTRLPAGEQYF	TGTGCCAGCAGCTCTACCCGGTTACCAGCGGGCGAGCAGTACTTC
TRBD2	TRBV4-1	TRBJ2-5	NA	CASSISGLLASQETQYF	TGCGCCAGCAGCATATCAGGTCTACTAGCGTCGCAAGAGACCCAGTACTTC
NA	TRBV20-1	TRBJ2-7	NA	CSARAPGDYEQYF	TGCAGTGCTCGGGCCCCTGGGGACTACGAGCAGTACTTC
NA	TRBV5-6	TRBJ2-6	NA	CASSDVGVAGANVLTF	TGTGCCAGCAGCGACGTTGGGGTAGCGGGGGCCAACGTCCTGACTTTC
TRBD2	TRBV7-2	TRBJ2-5	NA	CASSQDGLAGFQETQYF	TGTGCCAGCAGCCAGGATGGACTAGCGGGGTTCCAAGAGACCCAGTACTTC
NA	TRBV7-9	TRBJ2-5	NA	CASSLWVIAEAKETQYF	TGTGCCAGCAGCTTATGGGTGATAGCGGAGGCGAAAGAGACCCAGTACTTC
NA	TRBV7-8	TRBJ1-2	NA	CASSSRDPGAYGYTF	TGTGCCAGCAGCTCCAGGGATCCGGGGGCCTATGGCTACACCTTC
NA	TRBV5-1	TRBJ2-7	NA	CASSSDSSDYEQYF	TGCGCCAGCAGCTCTGACAGTTCTGACTACGAGCAGTACTTC
NA	TRBV4-2	TRBJ1-1	NA	CASSQDLQSVARAFF	TGTGCCAGCAGCCAAGATTTACAGTCTGTTGCTAGGGCTTTCTTT
TRBD1	TRBV7-2	TRBJ2-5	NA	CASSLGTGGRAETQYF	TGTGCCAGCAGCTTAGGGACAGGGGGCCGAGCGGAGACCCAGTACTTC
NA	TRBV4-3	TRBJ2-1	NA	CASSRRTEPTYEQFF	TGCGCCAGCAGCCGTAGGACAGAGCCTACCTACGAGCAGTTCTTC
NA	TRBV7-9	TRBJ2-2	once	CASSRSLNTGELFF	TGTGCCAGCAGCCGCAGCTTGAACACCGGGGAGCTGTTTTTT
NA	TRBV2	TRBJ2-2	NA	CASSEVPSATGELFF	TGTGCCAGCAGTGAAGTTCCTAGCGCTACCGGGGAGCTGTTTTTT
NA	TRBV5-6	TRBJ1-5	NA	CASSLRRGNNQPQHF	TGTGCCAGCAGCTTGAGGAGGGGAAACAATCAGCCCCAGCATTTT
NA	TRBV10-3	TRBJ2-2	NA	CAISESDPNHTGELFF	TGTGCCATCAGTGAAAGTGATCCAAACCACACCGGGGAGCTGTTTTTT
NA	TRBV29-1	TRBJ2-1	few	CSVVGSSSYKEQFF	TGCAGCGTTGTCGGGTCGAGCTCCTACAAGGAGCAGTTCTTC
TRBD1	TRBV7-9	TRBJ1-2	NA	CASSFGQGSLVNGYTF	TGTGCCAGCAGCTTCGGACAGGGTAGCTTGGTGAATGGCTACACCTTC